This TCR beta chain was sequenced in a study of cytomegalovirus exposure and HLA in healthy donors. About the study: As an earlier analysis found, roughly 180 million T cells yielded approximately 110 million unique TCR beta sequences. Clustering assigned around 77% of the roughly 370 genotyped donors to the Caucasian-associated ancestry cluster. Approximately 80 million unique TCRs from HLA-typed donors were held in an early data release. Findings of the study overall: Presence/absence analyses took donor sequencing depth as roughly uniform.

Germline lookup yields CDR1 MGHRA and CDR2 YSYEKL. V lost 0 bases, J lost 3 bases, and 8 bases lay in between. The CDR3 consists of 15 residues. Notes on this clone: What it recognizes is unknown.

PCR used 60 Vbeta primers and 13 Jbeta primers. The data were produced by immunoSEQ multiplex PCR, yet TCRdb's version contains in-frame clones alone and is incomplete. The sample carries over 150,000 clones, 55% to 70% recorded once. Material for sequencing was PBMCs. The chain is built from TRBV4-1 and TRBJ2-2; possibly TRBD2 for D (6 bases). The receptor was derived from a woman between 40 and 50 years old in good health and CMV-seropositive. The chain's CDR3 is CASSQEWDYTGELFF. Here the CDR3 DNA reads TGCGCCAGCAGCCAAGAGTGGGACTACACCGGGGAGCTGTTTTTT.